These 17 T cell receptor beta chains were sequenced from one sample in a study of shared clonotypes between healthy human individuals (dated by TCRdb to 2020 to 2021). The library was built by means of the immunoSEQ multiplex PCR assay. This immuneACCESS table, as held by TCRdb, lists in-frame sequences with V and J called but not all clones. Of the missing ones, under half trace to an unresolved V gene in checked studies; the others have no known cause. For this sample the table gives about 960,000 clones, of which around 80% were detected only once. The ten largest make up roughly 1.5% of the sample. The sample was memory CD4+ T cells sorted from blood. In the paper's terms, the cell subset or site label means: CD45RA-negative fraction. The source of these receptors is a man aged 18 to 29 in good health.

The J gene is TRBJ2-3, the V gene TRBV19; weak D call: TRBD2 (6 bases). This CDR3 region has 15 residues. Per germline, CDR1 LNHDA and CDR2 SQIVND (reference sequence). Trimming left V 5 bases short and J 2 bases short, with 14 bases between. The CDR3 region is CASSARGRVTDTQYF. In nucleotides, the CDR3 is TGTGCCAGTAGTGCCCGGGGGAGAGTCACAGATACGCAGTATTTT.

J is TRBJ1-2 and V is TRBV27, with D tentatively TRBD1 (5 bases). The ends were cut back, 4 bases at V and 8 bases at J, with 17 bases in the middle. This CDR3 is built from 14 residues. Germline V gene data show CDR1 as MNHEY and CDR2 as SMNVEV (reference sequence). The CDR3 nucleotides are TGTGCCAGCAGTTCTACGGGGCAGCCAGTAGGCTACACCTTC. Translating it yields CASSSTGQPVGYTF.

The chain couples TRBV9 to TRBJ1-5; D may be TRBD1 (6 bases). The CDR3 is 14 residues long. With 2 bases removed from V and 7 bases from J, the gap between germline ends came to 13 bases. CDR1 and CDR2 (germline): SGDLS, YYNGEE. The CDR3 DNA reads as TGTGCCAGCAGCGTTTCAGGGGCGAGCCAGCCCCAGCATTTT. Protein product: CASSVSGASQPQHF.

V usage is TRBV30 and J usage is TRBJ2-5; D may be TRBD1 or TRBD2 (6 bases each). V gave up 3 bases and J gave up 5 bases, with 16 bases separating them. This CDR3 is built from 14 residues. Germline V gives CDR1 GTSNPN, CDR2 SVGIG (reference sequence). CDR3 nucleotides: TGTGCCTGGAGCCTTAGAGGGGGAGGTGAGACCCAGTACTTC. Its translation: CAWSLRGGGETQYF.

The gene calls are TRBV5-6 and TRBJ2-7; D may be TRBD1 or TRBD2 (5 bases each). Trimming removed 3 bases at V and 7 bases at J, with 8 bases between. Germline V gives CDR1 SGHDT, CDR2 YYEEEE. The CDR3 sequence is 11 residues long. The CDR3 DNA reads as TGTGCCAGCAGCTCGGGACCAGAGCAGTACTTC. This translates into CASSSGPEQYF.

This clone was detected a few times. The chain combines TRBV21-1 with TRBJ1-5. TRBV21-1 is an annotated pseudogene. CDR3 size: 12 residues. The CDR3 protein is CASTRAGQPQHF. The DNA of the CDR3 is TGTGCCAGCACTAGGGCGGGTCAGCCCCAGCATTTT.

This clone was counted between two and nine times. The V call is TRBV19, the J call TRBJ1-5; TRBD1 matches 10 bases. Germline loops: CDR1 LNHDA, CDR2 SQIVND (reference sequence). The CDR3 runs 15 residues. Trimming took 7 bases from V and 10 from J; bases not matched to a gene: 13. The CDR3 loop reads CASNRDRGQIGPQHF. In nucleotides, the CDR3 is TGTGCCAGTAACAGGGACAGGGGCCAAATAGGACCCCAGCATTTT.

The chain has TRBV11-2 and TRBJ1-1; 7 bases agree with TRBD1. CDR3 length: 15 residues. Trimming took 7 bases from V and 3 from J; bases not matched to a gene: 11. Germline CDR1 and CDR2: SGHAT and FQNNGV. The CDR3 DNA sequence: TGTGCCAGCACCGTCGGAGGGGGCCTCTACACTGAAGCTTTCTTT. The encoded protein is CASTVGGGLYTEAFF.

This chain links TRBV15 with TRBJ2-7; 7 bases align to TRBD1. Germline V gives CDR1 LNHNV, CDR2 YYDKDF (reference sequence). The CDR3 is made up of 14 amino acids. J was trimmed by 5 bases and V by 0 bases; bases with no gene match: 4. DNA for the CDR3: TGTGCCACCAGCAGAGAAGAGGGGGCCAACGAGCAGTACTTC. Protein product: CATSREEGANEQYF. Using reference TRBV15 and TRBJ2-7 for the parts outside the CDR3, the full variable domain is DAMVIQNPRYQVTQFGKPVTLSCSQTLNHNVMYWYQQKSSQAPKLLFHYYDKDFNNEADTPDNFQSRRPNTSFCFLDIRSPGLGDTAMYLCATSREEGANEQYFGPGTRLTVT.

The CDR3 region is CSAGTGGEQFF. CDR3 nucleotide sequence: TGCAGTGCTGGAACCGGCGGTGAGCAGTTCTTC. This chain joins TRBV20-1 and TRBJ2-1; D is ambiguous. Between the trimmed V and J ends, which lost 5 bases and 9 bases, there was a span of 11 bases. There are 11 residues in the CDR3. Germline assignment: CDR1 DFQATT and CDR2 SNEGSKA (reference sequence).

The J gene is TRBJ2-3, the V gene TRBV7-6, with TRBD2 identical over 7 bases. CDR1 is SGHVS and CDR2 is FNYEAQ in the germline V gene. This CDR3 is 16 amino acids long. Trimming cost V 1 base and J 3 bases; bases outside gene matches: 7. The CDR3 is CASSLESGEGTDTQYF. Here the CDR3 DNA reads TGTGCCAGCAGCTTAGAGAGCGGGGAGGGGACAGATACGCAGTATTTT.

The chain uses TRBV10-3 and TRBJ1-5, with D possibly TRBD1 on 6 matching bases. The germline V gene has CDR1 ENHRY and CDR2 SYGVKD. Trimming cost V 4 bases and J 3 bases, with 7 bases left between them. The CDR3 runs 13 residues. The CDR3 region is CAISGTVNQPQHF. CDR3 sequence (DNA): TGTGCCATCAGTGGGACAGTCAATCAGCCCCAGCATTTT.

The chain combines TRBV4-1 with TRBJ1-5; TRBD1 is a possible D gene (5 bases). The V end was cut by 0 bases, the J end by 2 bases, with 14 bases between. The germline gives CDR1 MGHRA, CDR2 YSYEKL. This CDR3 has 17 amino acids. The CDR3 nucleotides are TGCGCCAGCAGCCAAGAGGCGGGGGGACGGGGCAATCAGCCCCAGCATTTT. This sequence encodes CASSQEAGGRGNQPQHF.

This clone has a count of ten or more. The genes are TRBV4-1 and TRBJ2-5; weak D call: TRBD2 (6 bases). CDR1 is MGHRA, CDR2 YSYEKL, per germline. The ends were cut back, 0 bases at V and 5 bases at J, with 16 bases in the middle. CDR3 length: 16 residues. The CDR3 here is CASSQDLSGVVETQYF. CDR3 DNA: TGCGCCAGCAGCCAAGATCTTTCGGGGGTGGTCGAGACCCAGTACTTC.

This chain joins TRBV13 and TRBJ2-2, with D possibly matching TRBD1 (5 bases). The CDR3 runs 13 residues. V lost 2 bases to trimming and J lost 7 bases, with 8 bases between them. Germline V gives CDR1 PRHDT, CDR2 FYEKMQ (reference sequence). CDR3 coding DNA: TGTGCCAGCAGCTTACAGGGATTCGGGGAGCTGTTTTTT. This encodes CASSLQGFGELFF.

This clone was detected only once. This chain links TRBV30 with TRBJ1-1; D remains ambiguous. Trimming shortened V by 2 bases and J by 4 bases, and 14 bases separated the two germline ends. The CDR3 runs 14 residues. Germline V gene sequence: CDR1 GTSNPN, CDR2 SVGIG (reference sequence). The CDR3 is CAWSSGKSGTEAFF. CDR3 nucleotide sequence: TGTGCCTGGAGTTCGGGCAAAAGTGGCACTGAAGCTTTCTTT.

The V gene is TRBV4-2, the J gene TRBJ2-3; no definite D call. The CDR3 has 14 amino acids. V lost 1 base, J lost 2 bases, and 7 bases lay in between. Germline-derived CDR1 and CDR2 are LGHNA and YNFKEQ. The CDR3 coding sequence is TGTGCCAGCAGCCAAGTAGGTATCACAGATACGCAGTATTTT. This sequence encodes CASSQVGITDTQYF.